Below are 8 T cell receptor beta chains sequenced from a single sample in a study of T cells in Graves' hyperthyroidism and ophthalmopathy. Amplification yielded TCR beta CDR3 regions, with RNA transcripts as the source. The TCR CDR3 was amplified in a first-round RT-PCR using the HTBI primer set. TCRdb re-derived calls from the multiplex PCR reads in MiXCR, one entry per CDR3 protein. The sample yields some 490,000 distinct CDR3 sequences, 22% seen once. The source material was blood. Receptor source: a woman in her 70s with Graves' ophthalmopathy.

This chain uses TRBV3-1 with TRBJ2-2; TRBD1 is a possible D gene (5 bases). The germline V gene encodes CDR1 LGHDT and CDR2 YNNKEL (reference sequence). V was clipped by 1 base and J by 2 bases, with 14 bases between them. This CDR3 region has 17 residues. The CDR3: CASSQGGQTLNTGELFF. CDR3 DNA sequence: TGTGCCAGCAGCCAAGGTGGACAAACTCTTAACACCGGGGAGCTGTTTTTT.

The gene calls are TRBV2 and TRBJ2-1, with 8 bases that match TRBD2. With 7 bases clipped from V and 3 bases from J, the junction kept 20 bases outside the gene matches. The CDR3 consists of 19 residues. Germline assignment: CDR1 SNHLY and CDR2 FYNNEI. In nucleotides, the CDR3 is TGTGCCAGCACAGCCCGGTACAGCGGGAGTCTCATAGGCTACAATGAGCAGTTCTTC. It yields the protein CASTARYSGSLIGYNEQFF. Combining the CDR3 with reference TRBV2 and TRBJ2-1 gives the whole variable domain EPEVTQTPSHQVTQMGQEVILRCVPISNHLYFYWYRQILGQKVEFLVSFYNNEISEKSEIFDDQFSVERPDGSNFTLKIRSTKLEDSAMYFCASTARYSGSLIGYNEQFFGPGTRLTVL.

The rearrangement links TRBV7-2 to TRBJ2-7; tentatively, D is TRBD1 (5 bases). The V end lost 4 bases, the J end lost 4 bases, and 14 bases lay between the germline ends. From germline, CDR1 is SGHTA and CDR2 FQGNSA. The CDR3 runs to 14 residues. CDR3 nucleotide sequence: TGTGCCAGCAGCTCTCCAGCAGGGTTTTACGAGCAGTACTTC. It encodes CASSSPAGFYEQYF.

This rearrangement joins TRBV7-2 to TRBJ1-6; D not certain. Per the germline V gene, CDR1 is SGHTA and CDR2 is FQGNSA. Trimming took 1 base from V and 9 from J, leaving 4 bases between them. The CDR3 consists of 12 residues. CDR3 coding DNA: TGTGCCAGCAGCTTAGATCTTTCACCCCTCCACTTT. This translates into CASSLDLSPLHF.

The V and J genes are TRBV9 and TRBJ2-7; TRBD2 agrees at 9 bases. The length of the CDR3 is 15 residues. V dropped 0 bases and J dropped 3; count of bases not matched to a gene: 4. Germline loops: CDR1 SGDLS, CDR2 YYNGEE. The CDR3 DNA follows: TGTGCCAGCAGCGTAGACGCGGGAGGGTACTACGAGCAGTACTTC. This translates into CASSVDAGGYYEQYF.

This clonotype came up a few times. The chain uses TRBV20-1 and TRBJ2-1, with 9 nucleotides matching TRBD2. This CDR3 is 15 amino acids long. Germline V lookup: CDR1 DFQATT, CDR2 SNEGSKA (reference sequence). The V and J ends lost 2 bases and 8 bases, in that order; junction bases with no gene match: 10. CDR3 in amino acids: CSARTASGKSDEQFF. The CDR3 DNA sequence: TGCAGTGCTAGAACTGCTAGCGGGAAAAGCGATGAGCAGTTCTTC.

This clonotype was seen more than once but under ten times. This sequence joins TRBV11-2 and TRBJ2-4; D possibly matches TRBD1 or TRBD2 (6 bases each). V was pared by 5 bases and J by 1 base, with 15 bases between. The length of the CDR3 is 16 residues. CDR1 SGHAT and CDR2 FQNNGV come from the germline V gene. The CDR3 DNA reads TGTGCCAGCAGCCGGGTGGGGGGCAAGGCCAAAAACATTCAGTACTTC. Its protein is CASSRVGGKAKNIQYF.

This clonotype appeared a few times. The chain carries TRBV19 and TRBJ2-2, with 11 bases fitting TRBD1. The length of the CDR3 is 17 residues. Per the germline V gene, CDR1 is LNHDA and CDR2 is SQIVND (reference sequence). V shed 7 bases, J shed 4 bases, and the junction held 11 bases outside the gene matches. CDR3: CASNRGPGQGGTGELFF. The DNA for the CDR3 is TGTGCCAGTAATAGGGGACCGGGACAGGGGGGCACCGGGGAGCTGTTTTTT.